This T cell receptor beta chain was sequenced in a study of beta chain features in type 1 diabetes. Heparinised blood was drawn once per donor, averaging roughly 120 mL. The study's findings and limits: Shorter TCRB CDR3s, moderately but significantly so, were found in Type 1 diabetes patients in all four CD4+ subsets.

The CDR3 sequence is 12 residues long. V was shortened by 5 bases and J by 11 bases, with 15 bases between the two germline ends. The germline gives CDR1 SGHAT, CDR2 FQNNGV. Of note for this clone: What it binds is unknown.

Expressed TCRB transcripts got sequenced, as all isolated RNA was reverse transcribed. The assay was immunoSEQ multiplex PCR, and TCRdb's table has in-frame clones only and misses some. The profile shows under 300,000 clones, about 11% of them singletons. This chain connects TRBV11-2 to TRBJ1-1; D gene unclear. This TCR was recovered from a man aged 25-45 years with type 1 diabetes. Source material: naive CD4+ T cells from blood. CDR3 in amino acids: CASSPEAGAAFF. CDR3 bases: TGTGCCAGCAGCCCCGAGGCCGGTGCGGCTTTCTTT.